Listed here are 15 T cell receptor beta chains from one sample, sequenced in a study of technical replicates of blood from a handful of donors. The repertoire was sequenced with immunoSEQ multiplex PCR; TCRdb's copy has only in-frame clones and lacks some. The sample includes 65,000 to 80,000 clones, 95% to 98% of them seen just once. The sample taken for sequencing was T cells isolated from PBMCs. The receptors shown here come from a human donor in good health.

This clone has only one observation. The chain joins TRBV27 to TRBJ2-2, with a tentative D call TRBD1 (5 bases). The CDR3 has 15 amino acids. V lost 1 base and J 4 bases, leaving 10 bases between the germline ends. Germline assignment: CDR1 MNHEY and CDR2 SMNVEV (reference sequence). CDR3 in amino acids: CASSLWGGGTGELFF. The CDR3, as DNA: TGTGCCAGCAGTTTATGGGGCGGTGGCACCGGGGAGCTGTTTTTT.

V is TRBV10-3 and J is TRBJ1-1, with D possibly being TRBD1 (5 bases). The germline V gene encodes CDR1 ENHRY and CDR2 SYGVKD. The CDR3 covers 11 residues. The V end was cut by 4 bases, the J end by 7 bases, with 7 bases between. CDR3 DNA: TGTGCCATCAGTGCAGGGTTTGAAGCTTTCTTT. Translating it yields CAISAGFEAFF.

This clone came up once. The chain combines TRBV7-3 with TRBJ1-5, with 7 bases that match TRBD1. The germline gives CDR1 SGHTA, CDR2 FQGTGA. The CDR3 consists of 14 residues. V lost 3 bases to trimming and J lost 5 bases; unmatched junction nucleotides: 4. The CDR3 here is CASSLSGGYQPQHF. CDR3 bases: TGTGCCAGCAGCTTGTCAGGGGGATATCAGCCCCAGCATTTT.

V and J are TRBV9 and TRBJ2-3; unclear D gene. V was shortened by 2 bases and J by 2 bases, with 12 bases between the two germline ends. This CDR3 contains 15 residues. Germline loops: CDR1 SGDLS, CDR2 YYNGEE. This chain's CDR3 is CASSVYDDATDTQYF. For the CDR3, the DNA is TGTGCCAGCAGCGTCTATGATGATGCCACAGATACGCAGTATTTT.

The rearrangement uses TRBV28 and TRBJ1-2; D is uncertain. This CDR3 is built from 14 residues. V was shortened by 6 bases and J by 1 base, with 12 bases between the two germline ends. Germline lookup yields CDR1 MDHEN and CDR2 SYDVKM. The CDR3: CASRLSQVNYGYTF. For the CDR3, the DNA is TGTGCCAGCAGGCTCTCCCAGGTTAACTATGGCTACACCTTC.

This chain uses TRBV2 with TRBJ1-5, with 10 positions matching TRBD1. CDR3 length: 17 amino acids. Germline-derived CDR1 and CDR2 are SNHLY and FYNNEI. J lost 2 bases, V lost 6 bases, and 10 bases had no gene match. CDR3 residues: CASRGTGAYMGNQPQHF. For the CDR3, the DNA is TGTGCCAGCAGAGGGACAGGGGCTTATATGGGCAATCAGCCCCAGCATTTT.

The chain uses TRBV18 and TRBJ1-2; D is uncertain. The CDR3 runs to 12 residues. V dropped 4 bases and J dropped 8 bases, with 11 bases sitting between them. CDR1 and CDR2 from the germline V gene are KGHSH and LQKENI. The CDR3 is CASSHRAGGYTF. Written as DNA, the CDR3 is TGTGCCAGCTCACACAGAGCAGGAGGCTACACCTTC.

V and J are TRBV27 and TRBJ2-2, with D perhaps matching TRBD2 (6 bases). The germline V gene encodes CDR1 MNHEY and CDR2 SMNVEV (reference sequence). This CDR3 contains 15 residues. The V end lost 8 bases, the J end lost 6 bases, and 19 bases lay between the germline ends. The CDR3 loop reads CASRVTSGFSGELFF. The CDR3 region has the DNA TGTGCCAGCCGGGTGACTAGTGGTTTTTCCGGGGAGCTGTTTTTT.

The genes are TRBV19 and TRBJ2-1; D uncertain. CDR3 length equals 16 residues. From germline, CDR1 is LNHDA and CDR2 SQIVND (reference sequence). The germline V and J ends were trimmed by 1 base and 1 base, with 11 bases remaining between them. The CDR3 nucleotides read TGTGCCAGTAGTATAGTACGTGCCGGGTCCTACAATGAGCAGTTCTTC. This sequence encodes CASSIVRAGSYNEQFF.

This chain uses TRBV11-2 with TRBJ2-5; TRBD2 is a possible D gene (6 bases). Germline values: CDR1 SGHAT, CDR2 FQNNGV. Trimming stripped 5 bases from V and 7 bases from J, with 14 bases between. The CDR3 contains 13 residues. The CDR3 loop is CASSQHRRGTQYF. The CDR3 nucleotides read TGTGCCAGCAGCCAACATAGGCGGGGGACCCAGTACTTC. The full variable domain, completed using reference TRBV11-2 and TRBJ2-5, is EAGVAQSPRYKIIEKRQSVAFWCNPISGHATLYWYQQILGQGPKLLIQFQNNGVVDDSQLPKDRFSAERLKGVDSTLKIQPAKLEDSAVYLCASSQHRRGTQYFGPGTRLLVL.

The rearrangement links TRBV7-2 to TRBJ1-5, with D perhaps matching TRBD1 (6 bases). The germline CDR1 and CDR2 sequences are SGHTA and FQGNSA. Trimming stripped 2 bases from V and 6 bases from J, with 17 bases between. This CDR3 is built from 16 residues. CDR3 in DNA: TGTGCCAGCAGCTTACGGGGGGTAACAGGGATTCAGCCCCAGCATTTT. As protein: CASSLRGVTGIQPQHF.

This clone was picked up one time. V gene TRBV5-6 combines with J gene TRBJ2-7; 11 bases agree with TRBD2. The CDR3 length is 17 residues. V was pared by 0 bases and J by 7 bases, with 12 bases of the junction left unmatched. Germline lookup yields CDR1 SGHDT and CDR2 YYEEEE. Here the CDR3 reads CASSLGGTSGYLGEQYF. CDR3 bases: TGTGCCAGCAGCTTGGGAGGGACTAGCGGATACCTTGGGGAGCAGTACTTC.

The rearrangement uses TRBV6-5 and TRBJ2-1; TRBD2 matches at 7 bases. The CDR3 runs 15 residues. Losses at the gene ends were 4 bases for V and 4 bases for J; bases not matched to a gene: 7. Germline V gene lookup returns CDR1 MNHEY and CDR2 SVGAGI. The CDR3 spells CASSSIASGYNEQFF. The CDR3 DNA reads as TGTGCCAGCAGTTCTATTGCTAGCGGATACAATGAGCAGTTCTTC.

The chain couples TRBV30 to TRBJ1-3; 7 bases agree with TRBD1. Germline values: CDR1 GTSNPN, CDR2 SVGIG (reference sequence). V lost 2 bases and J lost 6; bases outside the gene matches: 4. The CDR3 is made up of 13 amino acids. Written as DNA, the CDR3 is TGTGCCTGGAGTCCACAGGGGCCAAACACCATATATTTT. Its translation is CAWSPQGPNTIYF.

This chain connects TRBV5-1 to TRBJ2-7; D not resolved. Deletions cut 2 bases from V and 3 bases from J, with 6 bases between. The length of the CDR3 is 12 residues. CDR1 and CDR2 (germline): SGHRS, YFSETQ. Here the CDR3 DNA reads TGCGCCAGCAGCTTTTCTAGCTACGAGCAGTACTTC. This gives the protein CASSFSSYEQYF.